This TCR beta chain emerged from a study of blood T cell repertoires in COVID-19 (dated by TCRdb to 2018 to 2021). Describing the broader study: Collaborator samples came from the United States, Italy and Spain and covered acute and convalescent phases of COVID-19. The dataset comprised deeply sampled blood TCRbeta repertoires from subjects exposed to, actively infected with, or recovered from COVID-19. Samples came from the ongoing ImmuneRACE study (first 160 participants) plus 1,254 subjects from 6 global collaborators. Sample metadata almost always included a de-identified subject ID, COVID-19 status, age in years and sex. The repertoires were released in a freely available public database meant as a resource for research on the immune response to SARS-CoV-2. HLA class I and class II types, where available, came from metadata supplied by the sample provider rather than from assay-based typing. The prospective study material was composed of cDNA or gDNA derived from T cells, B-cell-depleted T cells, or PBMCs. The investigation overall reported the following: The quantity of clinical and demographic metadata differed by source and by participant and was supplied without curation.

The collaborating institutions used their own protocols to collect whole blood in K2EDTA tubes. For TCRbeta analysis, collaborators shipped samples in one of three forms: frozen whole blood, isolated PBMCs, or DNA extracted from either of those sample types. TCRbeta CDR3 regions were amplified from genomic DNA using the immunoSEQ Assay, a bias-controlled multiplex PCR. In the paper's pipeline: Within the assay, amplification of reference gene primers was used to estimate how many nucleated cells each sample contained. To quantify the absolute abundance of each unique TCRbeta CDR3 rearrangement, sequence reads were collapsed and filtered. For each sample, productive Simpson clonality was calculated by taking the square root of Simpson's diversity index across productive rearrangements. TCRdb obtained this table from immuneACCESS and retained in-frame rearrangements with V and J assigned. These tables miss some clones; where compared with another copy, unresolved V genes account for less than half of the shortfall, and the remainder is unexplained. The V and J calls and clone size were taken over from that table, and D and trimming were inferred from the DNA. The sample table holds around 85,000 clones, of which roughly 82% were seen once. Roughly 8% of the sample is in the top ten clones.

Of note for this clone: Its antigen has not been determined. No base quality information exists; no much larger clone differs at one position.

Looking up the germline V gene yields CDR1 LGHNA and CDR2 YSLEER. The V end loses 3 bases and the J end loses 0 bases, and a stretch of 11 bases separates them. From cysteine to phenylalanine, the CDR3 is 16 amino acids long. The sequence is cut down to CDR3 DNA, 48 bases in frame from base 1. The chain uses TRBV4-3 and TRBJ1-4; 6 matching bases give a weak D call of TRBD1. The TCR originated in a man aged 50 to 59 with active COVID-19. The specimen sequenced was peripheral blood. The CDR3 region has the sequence CASSQQGPATNEKLFF. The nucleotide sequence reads TGCGCCAGCAGCCAGCAGGGGCCTGCAACTAATGAAAAACTGTTTTTT.